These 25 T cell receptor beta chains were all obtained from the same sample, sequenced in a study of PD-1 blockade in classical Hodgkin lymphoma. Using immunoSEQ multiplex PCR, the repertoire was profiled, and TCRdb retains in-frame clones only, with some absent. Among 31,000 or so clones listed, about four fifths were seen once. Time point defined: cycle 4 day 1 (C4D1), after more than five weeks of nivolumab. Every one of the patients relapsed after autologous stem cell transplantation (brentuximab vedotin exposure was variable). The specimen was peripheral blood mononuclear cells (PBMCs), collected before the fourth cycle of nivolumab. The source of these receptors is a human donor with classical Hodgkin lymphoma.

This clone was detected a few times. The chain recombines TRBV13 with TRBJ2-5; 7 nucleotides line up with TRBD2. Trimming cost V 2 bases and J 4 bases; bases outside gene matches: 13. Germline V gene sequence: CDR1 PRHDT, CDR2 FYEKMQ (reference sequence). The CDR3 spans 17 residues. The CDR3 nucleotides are TGTGCCAGCAGCTTATGGTCGGCTAGCGGAAAAAGAGAGACCCAGTACTTC. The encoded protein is CASSLWSASGKRETQYF.

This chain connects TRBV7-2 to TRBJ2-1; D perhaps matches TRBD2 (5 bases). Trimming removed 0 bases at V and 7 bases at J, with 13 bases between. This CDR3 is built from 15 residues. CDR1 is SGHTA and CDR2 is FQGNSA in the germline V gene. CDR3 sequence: CASSLAWTGRNEQFF. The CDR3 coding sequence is TGTGCCAGCAGCTTAGCCTGGACGGGGAGAAATGAGCAGTTCTTC.

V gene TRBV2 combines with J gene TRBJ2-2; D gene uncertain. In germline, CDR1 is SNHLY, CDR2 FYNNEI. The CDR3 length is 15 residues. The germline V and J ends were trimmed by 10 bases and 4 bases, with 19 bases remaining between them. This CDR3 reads CATRLDGAVTGELFF. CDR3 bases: TGTGCCACCCGCCTGGACGGCGCCGTCACCGGGGAGCTGTTTTTT.

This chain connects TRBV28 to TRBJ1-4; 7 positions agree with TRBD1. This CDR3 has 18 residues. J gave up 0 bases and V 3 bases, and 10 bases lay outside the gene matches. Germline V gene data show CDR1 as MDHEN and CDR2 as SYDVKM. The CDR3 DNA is TGTGCCAGCAGTTTCTTTGGGACAGCCGTAGCAACTAATGAAAAACTGTTTTTT. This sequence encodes CASSFFGTAVATNEKLFF.

This chain's CDR3 is CASSSQGAKQPQHF. CDR3 coding DNA: TGTGCCAGCAGTTCACAGGGGGCTAAGCAGCCCCAGCATTTT. The chain recombines TRBV6-6 with TRBJ1-5, with TRBD1 matching 9 bases. Germline V gives CDR1 MNHNY, CDR2 SVGAGI (reference sequence). The CDR3 extends over 14 amino acids. With 4 bases clipped from V and 7 bases from J, the junction kept 5 bases outside the gene matches.

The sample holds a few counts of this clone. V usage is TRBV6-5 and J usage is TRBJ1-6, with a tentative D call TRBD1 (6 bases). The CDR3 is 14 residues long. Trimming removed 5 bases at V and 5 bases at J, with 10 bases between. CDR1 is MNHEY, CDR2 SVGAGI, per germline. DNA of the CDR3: TGTGCCAGCAGTGACAGGTGGCATAATTCACCCCTCCACTTT. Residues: CASSDRWHNSPLHF.

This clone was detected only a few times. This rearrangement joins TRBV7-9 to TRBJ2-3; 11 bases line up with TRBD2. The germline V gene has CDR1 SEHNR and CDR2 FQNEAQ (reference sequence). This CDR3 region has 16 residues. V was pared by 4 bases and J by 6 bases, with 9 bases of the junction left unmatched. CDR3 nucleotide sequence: TGTGCCAGCAGCTCCGGGACTAGCGGAGGGGCGGATACGCAGTATTTT. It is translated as CASSSGTSGGADTQYF. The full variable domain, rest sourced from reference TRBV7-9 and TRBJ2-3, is DTGVSQNPRHKITKRGQNVTFRCDPISEHNRLYWYRQTLGQGPEFLTYFQNEAQLEKSRLLSDRFSAERPKGSFSTLEIQRTEQGDSAMYLCASSSGTSGGADTQYFGPGTRLTVL.

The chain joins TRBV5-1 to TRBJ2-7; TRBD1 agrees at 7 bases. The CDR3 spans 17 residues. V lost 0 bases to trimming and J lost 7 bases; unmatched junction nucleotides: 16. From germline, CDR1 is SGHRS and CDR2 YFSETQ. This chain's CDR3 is CASSLGTGTTFEREQYF. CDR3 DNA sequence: TGCGCCAGCAGCTTGGGGACAGGTACGACCTTCGAGAGGGAGCAGTACTTC.

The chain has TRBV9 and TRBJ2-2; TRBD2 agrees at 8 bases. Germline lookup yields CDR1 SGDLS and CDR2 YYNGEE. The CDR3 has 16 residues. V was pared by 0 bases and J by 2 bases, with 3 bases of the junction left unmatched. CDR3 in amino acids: CASSVEGTRNTGELFF. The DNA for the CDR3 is TGTGCCAGCAGCGTAGAAGGGACTAGAAACACCGGGGAGCTGTTTTTT.

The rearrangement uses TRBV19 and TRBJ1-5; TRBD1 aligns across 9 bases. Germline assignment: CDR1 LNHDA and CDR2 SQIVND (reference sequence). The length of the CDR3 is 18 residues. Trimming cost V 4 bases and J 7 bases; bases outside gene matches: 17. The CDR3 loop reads CASSTGGGGQGVGQPQHF. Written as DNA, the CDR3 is TGTGCCAGTAGTACGGGGGGCGGGGGACAGGGAGTCGGCCAGCCCCAGCATTTT.

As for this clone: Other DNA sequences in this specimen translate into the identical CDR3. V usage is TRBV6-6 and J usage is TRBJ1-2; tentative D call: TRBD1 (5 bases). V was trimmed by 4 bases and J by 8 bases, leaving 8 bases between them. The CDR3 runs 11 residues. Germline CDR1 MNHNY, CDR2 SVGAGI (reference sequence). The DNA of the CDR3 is TGTGCCAGCAGTTCCGGGGGGGGCTACACCTTC. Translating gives CASSSGGGYTF.

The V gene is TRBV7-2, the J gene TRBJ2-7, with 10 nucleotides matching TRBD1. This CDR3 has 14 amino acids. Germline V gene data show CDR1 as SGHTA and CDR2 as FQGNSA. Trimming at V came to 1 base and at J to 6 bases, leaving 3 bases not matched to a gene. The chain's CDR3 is CASSLEGQGFEQYV. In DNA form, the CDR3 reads TGTGCCAGCAGCTTAGAGGGACAGGGGTTCGAGCAGTACGTC.

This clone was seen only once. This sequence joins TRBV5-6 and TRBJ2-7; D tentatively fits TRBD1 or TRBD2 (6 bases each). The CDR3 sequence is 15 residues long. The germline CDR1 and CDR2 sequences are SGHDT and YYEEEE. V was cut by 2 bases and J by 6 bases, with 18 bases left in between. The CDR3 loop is CASSFGSGAPSEQYV. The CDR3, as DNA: TGTGCCAGCAGCTTCGGATCGGGGGCCCCCTCCGAGCAGTACGTC.

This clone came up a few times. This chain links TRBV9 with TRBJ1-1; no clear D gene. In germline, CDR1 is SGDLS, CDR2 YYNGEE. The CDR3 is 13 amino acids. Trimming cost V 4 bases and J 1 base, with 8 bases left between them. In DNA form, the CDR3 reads TGTGCCAGCAGCACCACAGCGAACACTGAAGCTTTCTTT. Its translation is CASSTTANTEAFF.

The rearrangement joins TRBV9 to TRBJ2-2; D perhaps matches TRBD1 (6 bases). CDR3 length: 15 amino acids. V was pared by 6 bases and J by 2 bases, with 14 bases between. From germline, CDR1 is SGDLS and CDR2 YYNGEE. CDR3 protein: CASKGTTGNTGELFF. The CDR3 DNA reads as TGTGCCAGCAAGGGGACGACAGGAAACACCGGGGAGCTGTTTTTT.

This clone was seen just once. The chain's CDR3 is CASSAQGRGTEAFF. As DNA, the CDR3 is TGTGCCAGCAGCGCACAAGGACGGGGGACTGAAGCTTTCTTT. The genes are TRBV7-2 and TRBJ1-1; perhaps TRBD1 as D (5 bases). Germline CDR1 SGHTA, CDR2 FQGNSA. V was trimmed by 5 bases and J by 5 bases, leaving 15 bases between them. CDR3 length: 14 residues.

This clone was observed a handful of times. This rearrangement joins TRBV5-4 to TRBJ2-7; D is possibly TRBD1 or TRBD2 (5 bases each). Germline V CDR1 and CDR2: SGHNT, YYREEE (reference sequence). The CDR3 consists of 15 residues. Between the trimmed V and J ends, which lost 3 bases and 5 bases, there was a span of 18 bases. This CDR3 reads CASSSGRYGDHEQYV. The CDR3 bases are TGTGCCAGCAGCTCCGGACGGTATGGGGACCACGAGCAGTACGTC.

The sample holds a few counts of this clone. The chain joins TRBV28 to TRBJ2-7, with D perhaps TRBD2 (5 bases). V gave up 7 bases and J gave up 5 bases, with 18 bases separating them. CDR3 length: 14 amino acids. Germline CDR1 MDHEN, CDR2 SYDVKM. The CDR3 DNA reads TGTGCCAGCATTACACGCGCGGGTCCGGACGAGCAGTACGTC. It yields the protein CASITRAGPDEQYV.

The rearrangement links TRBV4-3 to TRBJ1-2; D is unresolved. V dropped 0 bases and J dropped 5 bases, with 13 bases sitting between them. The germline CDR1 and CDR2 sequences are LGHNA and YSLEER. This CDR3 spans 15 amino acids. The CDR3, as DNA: TGCGCCAGCAGCCAAGACGAGAGTAGATCTTATGGCTACACCTTC. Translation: CASSQDESRSYGYTF.

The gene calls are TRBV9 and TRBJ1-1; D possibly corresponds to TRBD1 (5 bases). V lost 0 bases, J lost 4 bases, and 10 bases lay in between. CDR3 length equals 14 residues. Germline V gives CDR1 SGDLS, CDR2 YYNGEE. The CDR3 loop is CASSVDGGATEAFF. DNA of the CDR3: TGTGCCAGCAGCGTAGATGGGGGAGCCACTGAAGCTTTCTTT.

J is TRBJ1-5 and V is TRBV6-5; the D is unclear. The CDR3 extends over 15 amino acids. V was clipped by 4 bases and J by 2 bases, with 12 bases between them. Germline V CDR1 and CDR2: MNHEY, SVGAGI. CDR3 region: CASSSYSGGNQPQHF. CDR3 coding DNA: TGTGCCAGCAGTTCTTACTCCGGTGGCAATCAGCCCCAGCATTTT.

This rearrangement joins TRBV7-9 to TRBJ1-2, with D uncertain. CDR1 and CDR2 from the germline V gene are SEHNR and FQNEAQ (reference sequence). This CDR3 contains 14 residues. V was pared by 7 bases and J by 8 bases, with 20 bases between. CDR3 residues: CASTGPAESGGYTF. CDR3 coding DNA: TGTGCCAGCACCGGCCCCGCGGAAAGCGGGGGCTACACCTTC.

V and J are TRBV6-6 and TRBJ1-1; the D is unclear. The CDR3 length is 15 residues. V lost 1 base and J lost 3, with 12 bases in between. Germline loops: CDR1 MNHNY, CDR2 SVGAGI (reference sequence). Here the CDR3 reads CASSYLGSLYTEAFF. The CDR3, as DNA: TGTGCCAGCAGTTACTTGGGCAGCCTATACACTGAAGCTTTCTTT.

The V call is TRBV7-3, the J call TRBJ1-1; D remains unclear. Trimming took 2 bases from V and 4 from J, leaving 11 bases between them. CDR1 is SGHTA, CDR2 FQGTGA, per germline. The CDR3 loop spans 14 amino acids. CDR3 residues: CASSLEGKVTEAFF. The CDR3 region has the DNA TGTGCCAGCAGCTTAGAAGGGAAGGTCACTGAAGCTTTCTTT.

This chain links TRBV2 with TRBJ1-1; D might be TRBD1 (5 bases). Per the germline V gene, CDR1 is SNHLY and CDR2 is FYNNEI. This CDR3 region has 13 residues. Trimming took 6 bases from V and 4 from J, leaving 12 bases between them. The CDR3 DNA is TGTGCCAGCAGCCACGGTGGGGGCACTGAAGCTTTCTTT. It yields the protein CASSHGGGTEAFF.